This entry concerns a single T cell receptor (beta chain). CDR1 is WSHSY and CDR2 is SAAADI in the germline V gene. The CDR3 runs to 14 residues. V shed 6 bases and J shed 7 bases, with 16 bases lying between them. Patients at the Seattle site were enrolled during active infection and followed longitudinally. These data belong to a study of blood T cell repertoires in COVID-19. Whole-study context: Sources were T cells, B-cell-depleted T cells, or PBMCs; the material itself was cDNA or gDNA.

In the source study's methods: The assay estimated nucleated cells by amplifying reference gene primers. Generated by immunoSEQ multiplex PCR, the TCRdb table keeps only in-frame clones and is missing some. V and J calls and clone size are copied from that table; D and trimming were computed from the DNA. The sample shows 200,000 to 300,000 clones, around nine tenths of them seen only once. This sequence joins TRBV10-2 and TRBJ2-1; D may be TRBD2 (5 bases). The sequence was obtained from a woman in her fifties or sixties with COVID-19, enrolled during active disease. The specimen sequenced was peripheral blood. The CDR3, as DNA: TGCGCCAGCAGACCCCTTAACTTAGCGAATGAGCAGTTCTTC. Amino acid sequence: CASRPLNLANEQFF.